The next 29 T cell receptor beta chains were all read from a single sample in a study of Ad26.COV2.S vaccination and SARS-CoV-2 variants. Sequenced by immunoSEQ multiplex PCR; TCRdb stores in-frame clones only, minus some. The data contain hundreds of thousands of clones, approximately 86% of them singletons. Regarding treatment: around 19 received Ad26.COV2.S at low or high dose, single or two shots; about 5 received placebo; per-sample allocation not given. It was on day 63 after the first vaccine or placebo injection that samples were taken. The sample in question was peripheral blood, obtained in a trial of Ad26.COV2.S vaccine versus placebo. Receptors originate from a person between 18 and 60 years old who received the Ad26.COV2.S COVID-19 vaccine or a placebo.

There are a few counts of this clone. The genes are TRBV4-2 and TRBJ2-7, with 7 bases identical to TRBD1. V was pared by 1 base and J by 0 bases, with 6 bases of the junction left unmatched. This CDR3 has 16 residues. Germline V gene lookup returns CDR1 LGHNA and CDR2 YNFKEQ. The CDR3 protein is CASSQVEGANSYEQYF. CDR3 in DNA: TGTGCCAGCAGCCAAGTTGAGGGGGCCAACTCCTACGAGCAGTACTTC.

The chain combines TRBV5-4 with TRBJ2-3; tentative D call: TRBD1 (5 bases). V was pared by 4 bases and J by 2 bases, with 20 bases between. The CDR3 runs to 17 residues. From germline, CDR1 is SGHNT and CDR2 YYREEE (reference sequence). CDR3 loop: CASSPFGHGRNTDTQYF. Here the CDR3 DNA reads TGTGCCAGCAGCCCCTTTGGACACGGCCGAAACACAGATACGCAGTATTTT. Together with reference TRBV5-4 and TRBJ2-3, the CDR3 gives the full variable domain: ETGVTQSPTHLIKTRGQQVTLRCSSQSGHNTVSWYQQALGQGPQFIFQYYREEENGRGNFPPRFSGLQFPNYSSELNVNALELDDSALYLCASSPFGHGRNTDTQYFGPGTRLTVL.

The gene calls are TRBV7-3 and TRBJ2-5; 8 bases agree with TRBD2. V shed 5 bases, J shed 5 bases, and the junction held 10 bases outside the gene matches. The CDR3 totals 15 residues. Germline CDR1 and CDR2: SGHTA and FQGTGA. CDR3 coding DNA: TGTGCCAGCAGCCCTCTCGGGGGGGCGCGTGAGACCCAGTACTTC. It codes for CASSPLGGARETQYF.

This clone appeared a single time. Mismatch with germline at one junction end may stem from a read error. This sequence joins TRBV19 and TRBJ1-4, with TRBD1 matching 7 bases. The CDR3 extends over 15 amino acids. The germline V gene has CDR1 LNHDA and CDR2 SQIVND (reference sequence). CDR3 protein: CTSTIRGRIHEKLFF. CDR3 sequence (DNA): TGTACCAGTACTATAAGGGGGCGCATCCATGAAAAACTGTTTTTT.

The chain employs TRBV7-6 and TRBJ2-3; D remains ambiguous. V dropped 5 bases and J dropped 1 base, with 13 bases sitting between them. The CDR3 covers 15 residues. From germline, CDR1 is SGHVS and CDR2 FNYEAQ. Here the CDR3 reads CASSTAQWGTDTQYF. The CDR3 DNA is TGTGCCAGCAGCACAGCCCAATGGGGCACAGATACGCAGTATTTT.

This clone has ten or more counts. The chain couples TRBV6-5 to TRBJ2-2; 8 nucleotides match TRBD1. This CDR3 is built from 15 residues. CDR1 is MNHEY, CDR2 SVGAGI, per germline. The V and J ends lost 6 bases and 1 base, in that order; junction bases with no gene match: 4. DNA for the CDR3: TGTGCCAGCAGGATACAGGGGGTGAACACCGGGGAGCTGTTTTTT. It translates to CASRIQGVNTGELFF.

The CDR3: CASSPPSTGTQYF. The CDR3 bases are TGTGCCAGCTCACCCCCTTCTACGGGTACGCAGTATTTT. V is TRBV18 and J is TRBJ2-3; D is ambiguous. V lost 3 bases and J 8 bases, leaving 12 bases between the germline ends. Looked up from germline, CDR1 is KGHSH and CDR2 is LQKENI. The CDR3 loop spans 13 amino acids. The full variable domain, in which reference TRBV18 and TRBJ2-3 provide the parts outside the CDR3, is NAGVMQNPRHLVRRRGQEARLRCSPMKGHSHVYWYRQLPEEGLKFMVYLQKENIIDESGMPKERFSAEFPKEGPSILRIQQVVRGDSAAYFCASSPPSTGTQYFGPGTRLTVL.

The J gene is TRBJ2-7, the V gene TRBV28; D may be TRBD2 (6 bases). V was shortened by 8 bases and J by 3 bases, with 14 bases between the two germline ends. Germline V gene lookup returns CDR1 MDHEN and CDR2 SYDVKM. The CDR3 runs to 13 residues. In DNA form, the CDR3 reads TGTGCCAGCGGACGGGACGGGGGCTACGAGCAGTACTTC. Its translation: CASGRDGGYEQYF.

The chain links TRBV19 to TRBJ2-7; 9 bases are a match to TRBD1. There are 15 residues in the CDR3. V shed 4 bases and J 6 bases; nucleotides not matched to a gene: 10. Germline V gene data show CDR1 as LNHDA and CDR2 as SQIVND (reference sequence). CDR3 nucleotides: TGTGCCAGTAGTAGGGCCGGGACAGGGAATTCCGAGCAGTACTTC. This gives the protein CASSRAGTGNSEQYF.

This sequence joins TRBV21-1 and TRBJ2-3; the table's D call TRBD1 went unverified against the DNA. TRBV21-1 is assigned pseudogene status. The CDR3 runs to 15 residues. CDR3 protein: CASSRTGGRTDTQYF. The CDR3 nucleotides read TGTGCCAGCAGCAGAACAGGGGGACGCACAGATACGCAGTATTTT.

The chain links TRBV10-3 to TRBJ1-2, with D tentatively TRBD1 (6 bases). The CDR3 loop spans 15 amino acids. Germline V gene data show CDR1 as ENHRY and CDR2 as SYGVKD. V gave up 0 bases and J gave up 4 bases, with 12 bases separating them. CDR3 region: CAISESGATAYGYTF. The CDR3 coding sequence is TGTGCCATCAGTGAGTCGGGGGCTACCGCCTATGGCTACACCTTC.

V usage is TRBV2 and J usage is TRBJ1-3; D not certain. CDR1 is SNHLY, CDR2 FYNNEI, per germline. V was shortened by 4 bases and J by 0 bases, with 7 bases between the two germline ends. The CDR3 loop spans 14 amino acids. The CDR3: CASSGTSSGNTIYF. The CDR3 region has the DNA TGTGCCAGCAGTGGGACTAGCTCTGGAAACACCATATATTTT. Complete variable domain (other parts from reference TRBV2 and TRBJ1-3): EPEVTQTPSHQVTQMGQEVILRCVPISNHLYFYWYRQILGQKVEFLVSFYNNEISEKSEIFDDQFSVERPDGSNFTLKIRSTKLEDSAMYFCASSGTSSGNTIYFGEGSWLTVV.

This clone appeared a single time. The chain carries TRBV28 and TRBJ2-7; tentative D call: TRBD2 (6 bases). The CDR3 covers 14 residues. Germline V CDR1 and CDR2: MDHEN, SYDVKM. V was cut by 5 bases and J by 0 bases, with 11 bases left in between. CDR3 sequence reads: CASSRLAISYEQYF. The CDR3 DNA reads as TGTGCCAGCAGTCGGCTAGCGATCTCCTACGAGCAGTACTTC.

The gene calls are TRBV11-2 and TRBJ1-6; no clear D gene. Trimming removed 0 bases from V and 8 bases from J, with 5 bases in between. The CDR3 spans 13 residues. The germline gives CDR1 SGHAT, CDR2 FQNNGV. CDR3 amino acids: CASSLEPDSPLHF. The CDR3 coding sequence is TGTGCCAGCAGCTTAGAACCGGATTCACCCCTCCACTTT.

J is TRBJ2-5 and V is TRBV15; D not certain. The CDR3 is 15 residues long. V was shortened by 2 bases and J by 3 bases, with 13 bases between the two germline ends. Germline-derived CDR1 and CDR2 are LNHNV and YYDKDF (reference sequence). The CDR3 DNA reads as TGTGCCACCAGCAGATCACGGGCTCCGGAAGAGACCCAGTACTTC. It encodes CATSRSRAPEETQYF.

This clone was observed a few times. This chain connects TRBV27 to TRBJ1-1, with D hard to call. Germline V gene sequence: CDR1 MNHEY, CDR2 SMNVEV (reference sequence). V gave up 6 bases and J gave up 1 base, with 9 bases separating them. The CDR3 is made up of 13 amino acids. The CDR3 spells CASSHGENTEAFF. CDR3 nucleotide sequence: TGTGCCAGCAGCCACGGGGAGAACACTGAAGCTTTCTTT.

This chain links TRBV10-2 with TRBJ2-5; 9 bases fit TRBD2. With V trimmed by 3 bases and J by 9 bases, 8 bases remained unmatched. CDR3 length: 14 amino acids. The V gene's germline CDR1 is WSHSY and CDR2 SAAADI. Here the CDR3 DNA reads TGCGCCAGCAGTGACTGGACTAGCGAGGGTCCCCAGTACTTC. Its translation is CASSDWTSEGPQYF.

The chain couples TRBV6-5 to TRBJ2-7; 9 bases line up with TRBD1. V trimming: 5 bases; J trimming: 6 bases; junction bases outside the gene matches: 11. The CDR3 is 15 amino acids. Germline values: CDR1 MNHEY, CDR2 SVGAGI. This CDR3 is CASSTSGTGYGEQYF. CDR3 coding DNA: TGTGCCAGCAGTACTTCCGGGACAGGGTACGGCGAGCAGTACTTC.

In DNA form, the CDR3 reads TGTGCCATCAGTGGGTCTAGCGCGAGCTCCTACGAGCAGTACTTC. This sequence encodes CAISGSSASSYEQYF. This chain connects TRBV10-3 to TRBJ2-7; D might be TRBD2 (6 bases). With 4 bases removed from V and 0 bases from J, the gap between germline ends came to 13 bases. This CDR3 has 15 residues. In germline, CDR1 is ENHRY, CDR2 SYGVKD.

The chain links TRBV27 to TRBJ1-5; D gene ambiguous. Germline CDR1 and CDR2: MNHEY and SMNVEV (reference sequence). V was clipped by 0 bases and J by 0 bases, with 3 bases between them. The CDR3 runs to 14 residues. The CDR3: CASSLSDSNQPQHF. The CDR3 coding sequence is TGTGCCAGCAGTTTATCAGATAGCAATCAGCCCCAGCATTTT.

The chain recombines TRBV6-2 or TRBV6-3 with TRBJ1-5; 7 bases are shared with TRBD1. Losses at the gene ends were 3 bases for V and 4 bases for J; bases not matched to a gene: 3. CDR1 is MNHEY and CDR2 is SVGEGT in the germline V gene. This CDR3 spans 14 amino acids. Here the CDR3 DNA reads TGTGCCAGCAGTTATGTGACAGGGAATCAGCCCCAGCATTTT. This gives the protein CASSYVTGNQPQHF.

The rearrangement joins TRBV29-1 to TRBJ2-2, with 13 bases that match TRBD2. Per germline, CDR1 SQVTM and CDR2 ANQGSEA. Unmatched junction bases numbered 5, after V lost 5 bases and J lost 8 bases. The CDR3 contains 14 residues. CDR3 in DNA: TGCAGCGTTCCCGGACTAGCGGGAGTGGGGGAGCTGTTTTTT. Its protein is CSVPGLAGVGELFF.

This chain connects TRBV11-2 to TRBJ1-3; 7 bases match TRBD1. This CDR3 is 13 amino acids long. Germline-derived CDR1 and CDR2 are SGHAT and FQNNGV. The V gene end was trimmed by 3 bases and the J gene end by 5 bases; junction bases not matched to a gene: 1. DNA for the CDR3: TGTGCCAGCAGCTTGGACAGGAGAAACACCATATATTTT. Translated: CASSLDRRNTIYF.

This chain connects TRBV28 to TRBJ2-1; TRBD2 is a possible D gene (6 bases). The CDR3 is made up of 13 amino acids. V lost 4 bases and J lost 4, with 8 bases in between. CDR1 is MDHEN and CDR2 is SYDVKM in the germline V gene. The DNA of the CDR3 is TGTGCCAGCAGTTCAAGCGGGTACAATGAGCAGTTCTTC. Translated: CASSSSGYNEQFF.

The V and J genes are TRBV28 and TRBJ1-5, with D perhaps TRBD1 (5 bases). The V gene's germline CDR1 is MDHEN and CDR2 SYDVKM. V shed 3 bases and J shed 5 bases, with 11 bases lying between them. This CDR3 region has 14 residues. CDR3 residues: CASSLKGWHQPQHF. The CDR3 nucleotides read TGTGCCAGCAGTTTGAAGGGGTGGCATCAGCCCCAGCATTTT.

As DNA, the CDR3 is TGTGCCTGGAGTGTAGGACTAGCGCCTACCACAGATACGCAGTATTTT. Encoded protein: CAWSVGLAPTTDTQYF. This chain uses TRBV30 with TRBJ2-3, with 9 bases aligning to TRBD2. V trimming: 0 bases; J trimming: 2 bases; junction bases outside the gene matches: 6. The CDR3 runs 16 residues. Germline CDR1 GTSNPN, CDR2 SVGIG (reference sequence).

The gene calls are TRBV5-1 and TRBJ2-3; D possibly corresponds to TRBD1 (5 bases). The CDR3 has 13 residues. V gave up 5 bases and J gave up 6 bases, with 13 bases separating them. From germline, CDR1 is SGHRS and CDR2 YFSETQ. CDR3 in DNA: TGCGCCAGCAGTCTCAGGGTCTCGGATACGCAGTATTTT. Protein: CASSLRVSDTQYF.

The chain uses TRBV7-8 and TRBJ1-5; 9 bases fit TRBD1. The V gene end was trimmed by 3 bases and the J gene end by 7 bases; junction bases not matched to a gene: 7. The V gene's germline CDR1 is SGHVS and CDR2 FQNEAQ. CDR3 length: 15 amino acids. CDR3 region: CASSLQGQGRQPQHF. The CDR3 DNA follows: TGTGCCAGCAGCTTGCAGGGACAGGGACGACAGCCCCAGCATTTT.

This clone has more than one count but fewer than ten. J is TRBJ2-2 and V is TRBV30; D is ambiguous. V was cut by 0 bases and J by 0 bases, with 5 bases left in between. Looked up from germline, CDR1 is GTSNPN and CDR2 is SVGIG (reference sequence). The CDR3 totals 14 residues. CDR3 sequence (DNA): TGTGCCTGGAGTGTACTATCGAACACCGGGGAGCTGTTTTTT. This translates into CAWSVLSNTGELFF. Full variable domain (rest looked up from reference TRBV30 and TRBJ2-2): SQTIHQWPATLVQPVGSPLSLECTVEGTSNPNLYWYRQAAGRGLQLLFYSVGIGQISSEVPQNLSASRPQDRQFILSSKKLLLSDSGFYLCAWSVLSNTGELFFGEGSRLTVL.